Given below is one TCR beta chain in context. A read error may explain this, as a much larger clone is one base away. Likely a read error: the CDR3 ends without its conserved phenylalanine or tryptophan. This record belongs to a study of T cells in Graves' hyperthyroidism and ophthalmopathy. TCR beta CDR3 region amplification was performed from RNA transcripts. First-round RT-PCR targeting the TCR CDR3 was performed with the HTBI primer set. A single record per CDR3 protein comes from TCRdb applying MiXCR to the multiplex PCR reads. The data show 750,000 to 900,000 distinct CDR3 sequences, with 38% seen just once and around 9.3% held by the top ten. Trimming at V came to 5 bases and at J to 7 bases, leaving 9 bases not matched to a gene. This CDR3 comprises 14 residues. CDR1 and CDR2 (germline): SNHLY, FYNNEI.

The sequence was obtained from a man in his late teens or twenties with Graves' hyperthyroidism. This chain joins TRBV2 and TRBJ1-1, with 8 positions matching TRBD1. Sequencing was done on a sample of blood. CDR3 sequence reads: CASSSRQGTSEAFS. CDR3 DNA: TGTGCCAGCAGTTCACGACAGGGGACGAGTGAAGCTTTCTCT.